Below are 12 T cell receptor beta chains sequenced from a single sample in a study of kidney transplant recipient with SARS-CoV-2 infection. TCRdb fed the reads into MiXCR, producing one record per CDR3 protein. In the table there are approximately 240,000 distinct CDR3 sequences, 25% to 30% of which are singletons. The sample here was a blood sample, taken at baseline and between days 110 and 120 from a kidney transplant recipient. Receptors were obtained from a male patient aged 25-45 years who had COVID-19 and was a kidney transplant recipient. Some T cells may be the graft donor's.

This clonotype came up many times. The chain carries TRBV5-1 and TRBJ1-4; no clear D gene. The V gene lost 5 bases and the J gene lost 4 bases, with 12 bases spanning the gap. This CDR3 comprises 14 residues. Per germline, CDR1 SGHRS and CDR2 YFSETQ. CDR3 amino acids: CASRSGRDNEKLFF. For the CDR3, the DNA is TGCGCCAGCAGATCCGGGAGAGATAATGAAAAACTGTTTTTT. The whole variable domain, remainder taken from reference TRBV5-1 and TRBJ1-4, is KAGVTQTPRYLIKTRGQQVTLSCSPISGHRSVSWYQQTPGQGLQFLFEYFSETQRNKGNFPGRFSGRQFSNSRSEMNVSTLELGDSALYLCASRSGRDNEKLFFGSGTQLSVL.

The chain has TRBV20-1 and TRBJ1-5; D unclear. There are 19 residues in the CDR3. Germline CDR1 reads DFQATT; CDR2 reads SNEGSKA (reference sequence). The V end was cut by 4 bases, the J end by 0 bases, with 25 bases between. The CDR3 nucleotides are TGCAGTGCTACTAAGGCGGAGGGTTCTCCCCCTTATAGCAATCAGCCCCAGCATTTT. This encodes CSATKAEGSPPYSNQPQHF.

There are many counts of this clonotype. The chain is built from TRBV19 and TRBJ2-2; no definite D call. In germline, CDR1 is LNHDA, CDR2 SQIVND (reference sequence). There are 14 residues in the CDR3. Trimming left V 11 bases short and J 0 bases short, with 13 bases between. As DNA, the CDR3 is TGTGCCGCGAGGTGGAGCTCGAACACCGGGGAGCTGTTTTTT. It translates to CAARWSSNTGELFF.

Many counts were recorded for this clonotype. The chain joins TRBV5-1 to TRBJ2-7, with D possibly being TRBD1 or TRBD2 (5 bases each). The CDR3 contains 13 residues. Germline lookup yields CDR1 SGHRS and CDR2 YFSETQ. The ends were cut back, 4 bases at V and 7 bases at J, with 15 bases in the middle. CDR3 coding DNA: TGCGCCAGCAGCACCAGGGACGACGGGGAGCAGTACTTC. It is translated as CASSTRDDGEQYF.

Worth noting for this clonotype: A read error may explain this, as a much larger clone is one base away. V and J are TRBV7-6 and TRBJ1-2, with no clear D. This CDR3 has 17 amino acids. Germline V gene data show CDR1 as SGHVS and CDR2 as FNYEAQ. V lost 5 bases to trimming and J lost 7 bases, with 26 bases between them. The CDR3 nucleotides are TGTGCCAGCAGCGGACGTATTGAATCTCGAAAGACCTGTGGCTACACCTTC. This codes for CASSGRIESRKTCGYTF.

This clonotype was seen ten or more times. The chain links TRBV6-9 to TRBJ1-2, with D unresolved. This CDR3 has 17 amino acids. The germline V gene has CDR1 MNHGY and CDR2 SVAAGI. Trimming removed 5 bases from V and 4 bases from J, with 23 bases in between. CDR3: CASSNWKPYGKTYGYTF. The DNA for the CDR3 is TGTGCCAGCAGTAATTGGAAGCCTTACGGAAAGACCTATGGCTACACCTTC.

About this clonotype itself: This sequence may be a read error, since a much larger clone differs from it by one base. Here the CDR3 DNA reads TGTGCCAGCAACTCCCCAAGGGGGACACTGAACACCGGGGAGCTGTTTTTT. The encoded protein is CASNSPRGTLNTGELFF. The chain has TRBV7-9 and TRBJ2-2; D is possibly TRBD1 (6 bases). V shed 7 bases and J shed 1 base, with 19 bases lying between them. The germline CDR1 and CDR2 sequences are SEHNR and FQNEAQ (reference sequence). This CDR3 spans 17 amino acids. The variable domain in full, completed from reference TRBV7-9 and TRBJ2-2, reads DTGVSQNPRHKITKRGQNVTFRCDPISEHNRLYWYRQTLGQGPEFLTYFQNEAQLEKSRLLSDRFSAERPKGSFSTLEIQRTEQGDSAMYLCASNSPRGTLNTGELFFGEGSRLTVL.

This clonotype came up many times. The rearrangement joins TRBV7-2 to TRBJ1-5; TRBD1 might be the D (5 bases). This CDR3 is 15 amino acids long. The germline V gene has CDR1 SGHTA and CDR2 FQGNSA. With 2 bases removed from V and 6 bases from J, the gap between germline ends came to 14 bases. The CDR3: CASSLKWGETQPQHF. The CDR3 region has the DNA TGTGCCAGCAGCTTAAAATGGGGCGAAACTCAGCCCCAGCATTTT.

In its sample, this clonotype was seen many times. The V gene is TRBV30, the J gene TRBJ1-2; unclear D gene. The V end was cut by 5 bases, the J end by 4 bases, with 23 bases between. The germline CDR1 and CDR2 sequences are GTSNPN and SVGIG (reference sequence). This CDR3 spans 16 amino acids. The DNA for the CDR3 is TGTGCCTGGGGCCGATTGCGTTATAGAAAGACCTATGGCTACACCTTC. Translation gives CAWGRLRYRKTYGYTF.

This sequence joins TRBV7-6 and TRBJ2-1; the D gene is possibly TRBD2 (6 bases). The CDR3 contains 14 residues. The germline CDR1 and CDR2 sequences are SGHVS and FNYEAQ. V was clipped by 2 bases and J by 8 bases, with 13 bases between them. CDR3 sequence: CASSLNSGAYEQFF. CDR3 in DNA: TGTGCCAGCAGCTTAAATTCGGGAGCTTATGAGCAGTTCTTC.

Concerning this clonotype itself: This could be a read error, since a much larger clone is one nucleotide away. This chain links TRBV28 with TRBJ2-1; 12 bases are shared with TRBD2. Germline V gives CDR1 MDHEN, CDR2 SYDVKM. This CDR3 is built from 16 residues. The CDR3: CASSPLTSGRLNGQFF. CDR3 nucleotides: TGTGCCAGCAGTCCCTTGACTAGCGGGAGACTAAATGGGCAGTTCTTC.

This clonotype was found many times. J is TRBJ1-2 and V is TRBV11-2, with D possibly TRBD1 on 6 matching bases. V was cut by 1 base and J by 7 bases, with 10 bases left in between. The length of the CDR3 is 13 residues. Per the germline V gene, CDR1 is SGHAT and CDR2 is FQNNGV. DNA of the CDR3: TGTGCCAGCAGCTTAGCGGGGGCCGGTGGCTACACCTTC. Translated, it gives CASSLAGAGGYTF.